This T cell receptor (beta chain) was captured in a study of T-cell reconstitution after alpha-beta-depleted transplantation in children. Study-level results: Reports say that about two months after transplant, the alpha-beta T cells came out of several hundred graft clones that had expanded.

Unique molecular identifiers were used to barcode this TCRbeta library. TCRdb fed the PCR reads into MiXCR, producing one record per CDR3 protein. This sample has fewer than 350,000 distinct CDR3 sequences, with around a tenth found just once. The germline V gene encodes CDR1 SGHTA and CDR2 FQGTGA. V shed 1 base and J 0 bases; nucleotides not matched to a gene: 1. The CDR3 is 15 amino acids. This clonotype was detected many times. The target antigen is unknown. Sequenced material: peripheral blood, taken 180 days after TCRalphabeta/CD19-depleted stem cell transplant. The receptor was derived from a male patient between 2 and 10 years old who had a stem cell transplant for chronic granulomatous disease, so the T cells may come from the graft donor. The chain combines TRBV7-3 with TRBJ2-5; 8 bases are a match to TRBD2. The CDR3 DNA reads as TGTGCCAGCAGCTTAAGGCGGGGGGACCAAGAGACCCAGTACTTC. This translates into CASSLRRGDQETQYF.